This T cell receptor (beta chain) was observed in a study of cytomegalovirus exposure and HLA in healthy donors. Findings and limits, study-wide: Productive status was seen about 90% or about 30% of the time for most TCR beta V segments in an earlier analysis. Most CMV-associated TCR beta chains were later found to appear HLA-restricted.

This CDR3 has 16 amino acids. The ends lost 1 base at V and 9 bases at J; junction bases unmatched: 7. Germline CDR1 reads LGHNA; CDR2 reads YNFKEQ. As regards this clone: Its antigen remains unidentified.

The PCR used 60 Vbeta and 13 Jbeta primers. Sequencing used immunoSEQ multiplex PCR; TCRdb keeps in-frame clones, though not all of them. Of about 70,000 clones detected, roughly 81% appear once; the ten largest clones hold approximately 10%. J is TRBJ1-6 and V is TRBV4-2; 9 nucleotides match TRBD1. Sequencing was done on a sample of PBMCs. The TCR sequence derives from a human donor in good health. CDR3 in amino acids: CASSQVRGQGTSPLHF. DNA of the CDR3: TGTGCCAGCAGCCAAGTTAGAGGACAGGGGACTTCACCCCTCCACTTT.